The present entry profiles one T cell receptor (beta chain) with its context. Its antigen is not identified. This sample is drawn from a study of shared clonotypes between healthy human individuals. Data came from immunoSEQ multiplex PCR; TCRdb stores just in-frame clones and leaves some out. The sample lists roughly 1 million clones, about 76% occurring once. Findings of the study overall: A handful of donors shared about 4.8% of their naive CD4 clonotypes. The generation probabilities recorded for non-shared clonotypes fell below those of clonotypes shared by all four donors. In having few donors, the study represented limited genetic and exposure-history diversity. Rarefaction indicated that sorted-subset sequencing remained incomplete although depth was large.

This receptor was identified in a man between 18 and 35 years old in good health. The sample consisted of memory CD4+ T cells sorted from blood. Sample subset: CD45RA-negative fraction.

The CDR3 reads CAISTGLAAGELFF. CDR3 DNA: TGTGCCATCAGCACGGGACTAGCGGCCGGGGAGCTGTTTTTT. The chain joins TRBV10-3 to TRBJ2-2; 11 bases align to TRBD2. Germline V gene data show CDR1 as ENHRY and CDR2 as SYGVKD. V lost 6 bases, J lost 6 bases, and 3 bases stayed unmatched. The length of the CDR3 is 14 residues.